A selection of T cell receptor beta chains follows, all from one sample in a study of control samples from healthy donors and cancer patients. Profiled with immunoSEQ multiplex PCR; TCRdb holds only in-frame clones, not every one. Among about 51,000 clones listed, about 92% were seen once. Sequenced material: PBMCs. The receptor source for this set is a man in his forties with colorectal cancer. CDR3s include the opening cysteine and the closing phenylalanine or tryptophan. Each record gives: J gene, D gene, V gene, clone size, CDR3 DNA, CDR3 protein. The D gene is left open where the match is weak. Only part of the rows carry a size: once, few, many, or a class if the clone is expanded.

TRBJ1-5	NA	TRBV19	NA	TGTGCCAGTAGTATAGTCGGGGGGCGTCAGCCCCAGCATTTT	CASSIVGGRQPQHF
TRBJ2-6	NA	TRBV30	NA	TGTGCCTGGAGTTCGGGGCATGGGGCCAACGTCCTGACTTTC	CAWSSGHGANVLTF
TRBJ2-7	TRBD2	TRBV4-1	NA	TGCGCCAGCAGCCAAGAGTCCAGCGGGAGGCCCCTTTACTTC	CASSQESSGRPLYF
TRBJ2-2	TRBD2	TRBV12-5	NA	TGTGCTAGTGGTTTGCGGACTAGCGGGAGCGGAAACACCGGGGAGCTGTTTTTT	CASGLRTSGSGNTGELFF
TRBJ1-2	NA	TRBV21-1	few	TGTGCCAGCAGCTTGCCAGGGGGAAGGAGCGGCTACACCTTC	CASSLPGGRSGYTF
TRBJ2-1	NA	TRBV6-5	NA	TGTGCCAGCAGTCGGACGGCGAGCTCCTACAATGAGCAGTTCTTC	CASSRTASSYNEQFF
TRBJ1-5	NA	TRBV10-3	NA	TGTGCCATCAGTGAGAACAATCAGCCCCAGCATTTT	CAISENNQPQHF
TRBJ2-3	NA	TRBV7-9	NA	TGTGCCAGCAGCCCCGGGGGCGGGCGCACAGATACGCAGTATTTT	CASSPGGGRTDTQYF
TRBJ2-7	TRBD1	TRBV5-1	NA	TGCGCCAGCAGCCTTCTGACAGGGAGCACCTACGAGCAGTACTTC	CASSLLTGSTYEQYF
TRBJ2-5	TRBD1	TRBV20-1	NA	TGCAGTGCTAGTGAGAGGGGGCGCTTGGAGACCCAGTACTTC	CSASERGRLETQYF
TRBJ1-2	NA	TRBV10-3	NA	TGTGCCATCCCCACCTCACAGGGCTTTGGCTACACCTTC	CAIPTSQGFGYTF
TRBJ2-5	NA	TRBV16	NA	TGTGCCAGCAGCCAGACTCGGGAAGAGACCCAGTACTTC	CASSQTREETQYF
TRBJ1-1	NA	TRBV7-2	NA	TGTGCCAGCAGCTTAGAGAGGGAGGGGGAAGCTTTCTTT	CASSLEREGEAFF
TRBJ2-7	NA	TRBV4-3	few	TGCGCCAGCAGCCAAGAGGCGGAGATTATCTACGAGCAGTACTTC	CASSQEAEIIYEQYF
TRBJ1-6	NA	TRBV14	NA	TGTGCCAGCAGCCAGCAGGAATGGTGGGCACCCCTCCACTTT	CASSQQEWWAPLHF
TRBJ1-1	NA	TRBV10-2	NA	TGCGCCAGCAGTGAGATTCGAAGGAACACTGAAGCTTTCTTT	CASSEIRRNTEAFF
TRBJ1-4	NA	TRBV4-1	NA	TGCGCCAGCAGCCAAGGTACGGTTGCAACTAATGAAAAACTGTTTTTT	CASSQGTVATNEKLFF
TRBJ1-3	NA	TRBV2	NA	TGTGCCAGCAATACAGGCGTGTCTGGAAACACCATATATTTT	CASNTGVSGNTIYF
TRBJ2-3	TRBD2	TRBV6-1	NA	TGTGCCAGCAGTGATACTAGCGGGAGTTGGGATACGCAGTATTTT	CASSDTSGSWDTQYF
TRBJ1-2	TRBD1	TRBV27	few	TGTGCCAGCAGTCCCAGGACAGGGGAGGATGGCTACACCTTC	CASSPRTGEDGYTF
TRBJ1-5	TRBD1	TRBV4-1	NA	TGCGCCAGCAGCCAAGGTCCCCAGGGGGTAGGCAATCAGCCCCAGCATTTT	CASSQGPQGVGNQPQHF
TRBJ2-3	NA	TRBV7-9	NA	TGTGCCAGCAGCCCATTTGCTGGGACAGATACGCAGTATTTT	CASSPFAGTDTQYF
TRBJ2-3	NA	TRBV10-3	NA	TGTGCCATCAGAAGAAGTTTAAATACTCCCGGGCCCACAGATACGCAGTATTTT	CAIRRSLNTPGPTDTQYF
TRBJ2-1	NA	TRBV7-9	NA	TGTGCCAGCAGCTTAGTGGGCTCCTACAATGAGCAGTTCTTC	CASSLVGSYNEQFF
TRBJ2-6	TRBD1	TRBV2	NA	TGTGCCAGCACCGCAGACAGGGCTGGGGCCAACGTCCTGACTTTC	CASTADRAGANVLTF
TRBJ2-7	TRBD2	TRBV7-9	few	TGTGCCAGCGACGGGACTAGCGGGAGTTACGAGCAGTACTTC	CASDGTSGSYEQYF
TRBJ2-3	TRBD2	TRBV19	NA	TGTGCCAGTAGTATAGCCCTGTGGGCTAGCGGGCGAGCAAGAGGTACGCAGTATTTT	CASSIALWASGRARGTQYF
TRBJ2-1	NA	TRBV18	NA	TGTGCCAGCTCACCAGGGACAAACAATGAGCAGTTCTTC	CASSPGTNNEQFF
TRBJ2-7	NA	TRBV7-2	NA	TGTGCCAGCAGCCCCGGGGACCACTCCTACGAGCAGTACTTC	CASSPGDHSYEQYF
TRBJ2-7	NA	TRBV28	few	TGTGCCAGCCGTTCCGGCCCCTCTTACGAGCAGTACTTC	CASRSGPSYEQYF
TRBJ1-5	TRBD1	TRBV30	NA	TGTGCCTGGAGGCGACAGGGAGGCGGCAATCAGCCCCAGCATTTT	CAWRRQGGGNQPQHF
TRBJ2-6	NA	TRBV6-5	NA	TGTGCCAGCAGTAAACAGGTCTCTGGGGCCAACGTCCTGACTTTC	CASSKQVSGANVLTF
TRBJ1-5	NA	TRBV2	NA	TGTGCCAGCAGCGTTGGACGGAGTCGCAATCAGCCCCAGCATTTT	CASSVGRSRNQPQHF
TRBJ2-7	TRBD1	TRBV7-8	NA	TGTGCCAGCAGCCCCAGATGGACAGGGAATCTCGGCGAGCAGTACTTC	CASSPRWTGNLGEQYF
TRBJ2-7	TRBD2	TRBV6-5	NA	TGTGCCAGCAGCATTTTAGCGGGAGACGCCTACGAGCAGTACTTC	CASSILAGDAYEQYF
TRBJ2-1	NA	TRBV19	NA	TGTGCCAGTAGGGTCGGACCTACCTACAATGAGCAGTTCTTC	CASRVGPTYNEQFF
TRBJ1-2	NA	TRBV7-8	NA	TGTGCCAGCAGCTCTCCGGCACAGGGTGACTATGGCTACACCTTC	CASSSPAQGDYGYTF
TRBJ1-1	NA	TRBV3-1/TRBV3-2	few	TGTGCCAGCAGCTCCAGGGGGAACACTGAAGCTTTCTTT	CASSSRGNTEAFF
TRBJ1-1	NA	TRBV29-1	NA	TGCAGCGTTATAGGGGGGGCCATGAACACTGAAGCTTTCTTT	CSVIGGAMNTEAFF
TRBJ1-2	NA	TRBV5-8	once	TGTGCCAGCAGCTTGGCTCCCTGGGGCCTCTATGGCTACACCTTC	CASSLAPWGLYGYTF
TRBJ2-7	TRBD2	TRBV10-3	NA	TGTGCCATCAGTCCCTCGTCCCTAGCGGGGGGTTACGAGCAGTACTTC	CAISPSSLAGGYEQYF
TRBJ1-3	NA	TRBV19	NA	TGTGCCAGTAGTATAAGCAGGACTGGAAACACCATATATTTT	CASSISRTGNTIYF
TRBJ1-4	TRBD1	TRBV27	NA	TGTGCCAGCGGTCGAAGGACAGGGTCTAATGAAAAACTGTTTTTT	CASGRRTGSNEKLFF
TRBJ2-5	TRBD2	TRBV7-2	NA	TGTGCCAGCAGCACCGGACTAGCGGGATGGGTAGAGACCCAGTACTTC	CASSTGLAGWVETQYF
TRBJ2-1	TRBD1	TRBV5-1	NA	TGCGCCAGCAGCCCGGGACAGGGTTACAATGAGCAGTTCTTC	CASSPGQGYNEQFF
TRBJ1-2	NA	TRBV6-2/TRBV6-3	NA	TGTGCCAGCAGTTACGGGGGGGCGAACTATGGCTACACCTTC	CASSYGGANYGYTF
TRBJ1-6	NA	TRBV7-9	once	TGTGCCAGCAGCTTAAGTCGGACAAATTCACCCCTCCACTTT	CASSLSRTNSPLHF
TRBJ1-1	NA	TRBV11-3	NA	TGTGCCAGCAGCCTTACGGTGAACACTGAAGCTTTCTTT	CASSLTVNTEAFF
TRBJ1-6	NA	TRBV11-2	NA	TGTGCCAGCAGCTTAGATCTTGATGTACCCCACTTT	CASSLDLDVPHF